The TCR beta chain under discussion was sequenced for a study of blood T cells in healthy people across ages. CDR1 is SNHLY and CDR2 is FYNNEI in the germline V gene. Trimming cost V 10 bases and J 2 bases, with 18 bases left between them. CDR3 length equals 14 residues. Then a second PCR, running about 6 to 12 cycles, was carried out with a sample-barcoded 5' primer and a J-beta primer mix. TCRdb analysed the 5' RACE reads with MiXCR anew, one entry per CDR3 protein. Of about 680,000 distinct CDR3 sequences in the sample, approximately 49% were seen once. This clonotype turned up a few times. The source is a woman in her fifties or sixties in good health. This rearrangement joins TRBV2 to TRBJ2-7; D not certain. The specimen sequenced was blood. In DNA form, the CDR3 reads TGTGCCACCTCACCCAGAAGCGAGGCCTACGAGCAGTACTTC. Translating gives CATSPRSEAYEQYF.